Listed below are T cell receptor beta chains from one sample, sequenced in a study of response to subunit inactivated influenza vaccine. One entry per CDR3 protein, called by TCRdb with MiXCR from the RT-PCR reads. The repertoire holds more than 450,000 distinct CDR3 sequences, with 7.5% to 8.5% as singletons. Sequenced here: PBMCs from blood, sampled less than 30 months after vaccination. These receptors were collected from a man in his fifties or sixties who received an inactivated influenza vaccine. The CDR3 runs from the conserved cysteine through the conserved F or W. The D gene is left open where the match is weak. Part of the rows lack a size; the others show once, few, many or a class for expanded clones.

j_call v_call clone_size d_call cdr3_aa cdr3_nt
TRBJ2-5 TRBV7-9 many . CASSFGRGSQETQYF TGTGCCAGCAGCTTCGGCAGGGGTAGCCAAGAGACCCAGTACTTC
TRBJ2-4 TRBV29-1 many . CSGLGGSHIQYF TGCAGCGGGTTGGGGGGTTCCCACATTCAGTACTTC
TRBJ2-7 TRBV7-2 few TRBD1 CASSLTGGWEQYF TGTGCCAGCAGCTTAACAGGGGGCTGGGAGCAGTACTTC
TRBJ2-2 TRBV6-1 few . CASSELLGQGPTGELFF TGTGCCAGCAGTGAATTGCTGGGGCAGGGGCCCACCGGGGAGCTGTTTTTT
TRBJ2-2 TRBV6-1 . . CASRVYTGELFF TGTGCCAGCAGGGTTTACACCGGGGAGCTGTTTTTT
TRBJ1-1 TRBV20-1 many . CSAIPGAEAFF TGCAGTGCTATCCCAGGCGCTGAAGCTTTCTTT
TRBJ2-7 TRBV5-6 many TRBD2 CASSLRMGGRAKQYF TGTGCCAGCAGCCTACGAATGGGCGGGAGGGCCAAGCAGTACTTC
TRBJ2-7 TRBV20-1 . . CSARSRDIFYEQYF TGCAGTGCTAGGTCAAGGGACATTTTCTACGAGCAGTACTTC
TRBJ2-1 TRBV4-1 . . CASSQGADRPYNEQFF TGCGCCAGCAGCCAGGGTGCCGACAGGCCGTACAATGAGCAGTTCTTC
TRBJ2-5 TRBV18 . . CASSPNTGRETQYF TGTGCCAGCTCGCCAAACACAGGGAGAGAGACCCAGTACTTC
TRBJ1-1 TRBV7-9 few . CASVARGGNTEAFF TGTGCCAGCGTGGCTCGGGGGGGGAACACTGAAGCTTTCTTT
TRBJ1-1 TRBV4-3 many . CASSQEQNTEAFF TGCGCCAGCAGCCAAGAACAGAACACTGAAGCTTTCTTT
TRBJ2-3 TRBV28 . TRBD2 CASSFAGVYTQYF TGTGCCAGCAGTTTTGCGGGAGTTTATACGCAGTATTTT
TRBJ1-4 TRBV12-3/TRBV12-4 . TRBD1 CASSLNTRGRGANEKLFF TGTGCCAGCAGTTTAAACACCAGGGGGCGTGGAGCTAATGAAAAACTGTTTTTT
TRBJ2-5 TRBV5-1 many TRBD1 CASSPGQVQETQYF TGCGCCAGCAGCCCCGGACAGGTCCAAGAGACCCAGTACTTC
TRBJ1-5 TRBV4-1 many . CASSQGTANQPQHF TGCGCCAGCAGCCAAGGGACAGCGAATCAGCCCCAGCATTTT
TRBJ2-5 TRBV10-3 . . CAISESKGQSTQETQYF TGTGCCATCAGTGAGTCAAAGGGTCAGTCAACACAAGAGACCCAGTACTTC
TRBJ2-1 TRBV6-1 few . CASSEQRLAVNEQFF TGTGCCAGCAGTGAACAACGGCTAGCTGTCAATGAGCAGTTCTTC
TRBJ1-5 TRBV4-2 many . CASSSESGGIGQPQHF TGTGCCAGCAGCAGCGAAAGTGGAGGGATCGGTCAGCCCCAGCATTTT
TRBJ2-7 TRBV5-8 many . CASSLKESYEQYF TGTGCCAGCAGCTTGAAGGAGTCCTACGAGCAGTACTTC
TRBJ2-1 TRBV10-3 . TRBD2 CAISLHGTSGLNEQFF TGTGCCATCAGTCTCCACGGGACTAGCGGGCTCAATGAGCAGTTCTTC
TRBJ2-3 TRBV20-1 . . CSAREGAAGWGTDTQYF TGCAGTGCTAGAGAGGGCGCGGCGGGGTGGGGTACAGATACGCAGTATTTT
TRBJ2-1 TRBV6-2/TRBV6-3 few . CASSSGSRKGTLYNEQFF TGTGCCAGCAGTTCCGGTTCGAGGAAGGGAACCCTTTACAATGAGCAGTTCTTC
TRBJ2-4 TRBV11-2 few TRBD1 CASRTGTDIAKNIQYF TGTGCCAGCAGAACCGGGACAGATATAGCCAAAAACATTCAGTACTTC
TRBJ2-3 TRBV5-1 few TRBD2 CASSIVTSGGTDTQYF TGCGCCAGCAGCATAGTGACTAGCGGGGGGACAGATACGCAGTATTTT
TRBJ2-6 TRBV6-2/TRBV6-3 . . CASSYYLPGHSSSRENVLTF TGTGCCAGCAGTTACTATTTACCGGGACACAGTTCCTCTAGGGAGAACGTCCTGACTTTC
TRBJ2-3 TRBV28 . . CASSNRGTSTDTQYF TGTGCCAGCAGTAACCGGGGGACTAGCACAGATACGCAGTATTTT
TRBJ2-1 TRBV20-1 few TRBD2 CSASIAGSYNEQFF TGCAGTGCGTCCATAGCGGGCTCCTACAATGAGCAGTTCTTC
TRBJ2-2 TRBV29-1 . . CSVETLANTGELFF TGCAGCGTTGAAACGTTAGCCAACACCGGGGAGCTGTTTTTT
TRBJ2-3 TRBV11-2 . TRBD2 CASSFWASGGTSSTDTQYF TGTGCCAGCAGCTTCTGGGCTAGCGGGGGAACCTCTAGCACAGATACGCAGTATTTT
TRBJ1-1 TRBV20-1 many . CSASRGRGTEAFF TGCAGTGCTAGTCGGGGAAGAGGCACTGAAGCTTTCTTT
TRBJ2-7 TRBV4-3 few . CASSQEVAYEQYF TGCGCCAGCAGCCAAGAGGTTGCCTACGAGCAGTACTTC
TRBJ1-2 TRBV5-1 many . CASSLANIGNYGYTF TGCGCCAGCAGCTTGGCCAATATTGGAAACTATGGCTACACCTTC
TRBJ2-3 TRBV20-1 . . CSATILARARFGQYF TGCAGTGCCACCATATTGGCCCGGGCTAGGTTTGGGCAGTATTTT
TRBJ2-7 TRBV10-1 few . CASSESTDYEQYF TGCGCCAGCAGTGAGTCAACAGATTACGAGCAGTACTTC
TRBJ2-3 TRBV20-1 many . CSATGTSSTDTQYF TGCAGTGCCACCGGGACATCTAGCACAGATACGCAGTATTTT
TRBJ1-5 TRBV28 few . CASSLIRAGNNQPQHF TGTGCCAGCAGTTTAATTCGGGCAGGGAACAATCAGCCCCAGCATTTT
TRBJ1-2 TRBV20-1 . TRBD1 CSATDRGRRGYTF TGCAGTGCCACGGACAGGGGGCGTCGTGGCTACACCTTC
TRBJ2-7 TRBV6-1 few . CASSSSLGGASYEQYF TGTGCCAGCAGTAGCTCTCTCGGAGGTGCCTCCTACGAGCAGTACTTC
TRBJ2-7 TRBV29-1 few . CSVEDRRRLSYEQYF TGCAGCGTTGAAGATCGCCGTAGACTCTCCTACGAGCAGTACTTC
TRBJ2-6 TRBV11-2 . TRBD1 CASSLVDRAYSGANVLTF TGTGCCAGCAGCTTAGTGGACAGGGCATACTCTGGGGCCAACGTCCTGACTTTC
TRBJ1-2 TRBV4-1 many . CASSRSGEIGGYTF TGCGCCAGCAGCCGAAGCGGTGAAATCGGTGGCTACACCTTC
TRBJ2-7 TRBV7-2 . TRBD2 CASSLVAGGRYEQYF TGTGCCAGCAGCTTGGTGGCGGGAGGGCGATACGAGCAGTACTTC
TRBJ1-1 TRBV7-7 . TRBD1 CASSKRDRANTEAFF TGTGCTAGCAGCAAGCGGGACAGGGCGAACACTGAAGCTTTCTTT
TRBJ2-7 TRBV12-3/TRBV12-4 many . CASSLKLAALYEQYF TGTGCCAGCAGTTTAAAGCTAGCAGCCCTTTACGAGCAGTACTTC
TRBJ1-1 TRBV5-1 . TRBD1 CASSLFETGDTEAFF TGCGCCAGCAGCTTGTTCGAGACAGGGGACACTGAAGCTTTCTTT
TRBJ2-6 TRBV4-2 few . CASSLQESGANVLTF TGTGCCAGCAGCTTACAGGAGTCTGGGGCCAACGTCCTGACTTTC
TRBJ2-1 TRBV7-9 many . CASSLGKASLTYNEQFF TGTGCCAGCAGCTTAGGAAAAGCTAGCCTCACTTACAATGAGCAGTTCTTC
TRBJ1-2 TRBV20-1 many . CSARRESGRGFGYTF TGCAGTGCCCGACGGGAGTCAGGGCGGGGTTTTGGCTACACCTTC
TRBJ2-1 TRBV6-1 few . CASSEVWEDEQFF TGTGCCAGCAGTGAAGTGTGGGAGGATGAGCAGTTCTTC
TRBJ2-1 TRBV9 few . CASSAQGVVYNEQFF TGTGCCAGCAGCGCACAGGGTGTAGTCTACAATGAGCAGTTCTTC
TRBJ2-5 TRBV5-6 many . CASSLGAGIQETQYF TGTGCCAGCAGCTTGGGAGCTGGGATTCAAGAGACCCAGTACTTC
TRBJ2-1 TRBV11-2 . . CASSPTGVRNEQFF TGTGCCAGCAGCCCGACGGGGGTCCGGAATGAGCAGTTCTTC
TRBJ2-3 TRBV7-9 . . CASSFPRPDTQYF TGTGCCAGCAGCTTCCCGCGCCCAGATACGCAGTATTTT
TRBJ1-2 TRBV12-3/TRBV12-4 many . CASQGSNNYGYTF TGTGCCAGCCAAGGGTCCAATAACTATGGCTACACCTTC